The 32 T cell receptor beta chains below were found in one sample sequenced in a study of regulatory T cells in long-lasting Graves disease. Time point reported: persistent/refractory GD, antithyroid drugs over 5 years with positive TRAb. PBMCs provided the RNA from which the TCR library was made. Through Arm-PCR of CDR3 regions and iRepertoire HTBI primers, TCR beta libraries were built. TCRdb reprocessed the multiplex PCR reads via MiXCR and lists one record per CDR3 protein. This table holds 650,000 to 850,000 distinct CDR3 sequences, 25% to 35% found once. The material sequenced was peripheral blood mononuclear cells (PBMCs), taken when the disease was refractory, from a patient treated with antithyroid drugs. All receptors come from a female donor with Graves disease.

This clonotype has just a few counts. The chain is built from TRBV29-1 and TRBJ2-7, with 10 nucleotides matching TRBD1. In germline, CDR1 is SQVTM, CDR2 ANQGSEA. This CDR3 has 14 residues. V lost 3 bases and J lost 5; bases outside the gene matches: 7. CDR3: CSVEGQGIVDEQYF. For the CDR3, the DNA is TGCAGCGTTGAGGGACAGGGGATAGTCGACGAGCAGTACTTC.

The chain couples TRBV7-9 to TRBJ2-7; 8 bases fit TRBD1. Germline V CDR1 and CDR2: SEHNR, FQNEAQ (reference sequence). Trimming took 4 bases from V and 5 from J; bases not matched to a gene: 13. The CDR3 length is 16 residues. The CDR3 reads CASSSQGAHGTDEQYF. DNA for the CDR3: TGTGCCAGCAGCTCTCAGGGGGCGCATGGTACCGACGAGCAGTACTTC. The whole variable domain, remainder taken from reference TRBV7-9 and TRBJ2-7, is DTGVSQNPRHKITKRGQNVTFRCDPISEHNRLYWYRQTLGQGPEFLTYFQNEAQLEKSRLLSDRFSAERPKGSFSTLEIQRTEQGDSAMYLCASSSQGAHGTDEQYFGPGTRLTVT.

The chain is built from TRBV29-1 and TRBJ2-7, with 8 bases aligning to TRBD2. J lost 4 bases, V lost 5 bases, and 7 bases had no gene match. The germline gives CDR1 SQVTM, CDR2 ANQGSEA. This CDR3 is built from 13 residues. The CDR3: CSVKLAEGYEQYF. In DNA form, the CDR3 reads TGCAGCGTTAAACTAGCGGAGGGATACGAGCAGTACTTC.

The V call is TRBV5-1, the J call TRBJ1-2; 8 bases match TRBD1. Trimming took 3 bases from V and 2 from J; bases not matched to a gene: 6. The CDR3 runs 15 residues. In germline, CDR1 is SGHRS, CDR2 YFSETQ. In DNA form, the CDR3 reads TGCGCCAGCAGCTGGGGGGACAGGACGAACTATGGCTACACCTTC. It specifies CASSWGDRTNYGYTF.

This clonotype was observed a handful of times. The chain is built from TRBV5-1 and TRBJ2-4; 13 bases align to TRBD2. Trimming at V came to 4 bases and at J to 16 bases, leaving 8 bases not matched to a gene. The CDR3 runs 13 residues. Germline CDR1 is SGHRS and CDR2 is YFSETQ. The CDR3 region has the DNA TGCGCCAGCAGCACCGGGACTAGCGGGACCTTCTACTTC. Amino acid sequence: CASSTGTSGTFYF.

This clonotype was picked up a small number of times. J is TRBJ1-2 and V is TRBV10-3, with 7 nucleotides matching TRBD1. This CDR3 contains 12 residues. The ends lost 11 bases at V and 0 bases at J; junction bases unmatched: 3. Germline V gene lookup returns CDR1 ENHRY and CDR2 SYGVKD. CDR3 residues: CAVGQANYGYTF. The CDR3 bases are TGTGCCGTTGGACAGGCTAACTATGGCTACACCTTC.

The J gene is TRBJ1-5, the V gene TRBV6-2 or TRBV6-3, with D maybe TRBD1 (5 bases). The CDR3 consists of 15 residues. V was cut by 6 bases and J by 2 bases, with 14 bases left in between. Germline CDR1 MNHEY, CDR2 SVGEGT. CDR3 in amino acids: CASSHQGRGNQPQHF. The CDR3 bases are TGTGCCAGCAGCCACCAGGGACGGGGCAATCAGCCCCAGCATTTT.

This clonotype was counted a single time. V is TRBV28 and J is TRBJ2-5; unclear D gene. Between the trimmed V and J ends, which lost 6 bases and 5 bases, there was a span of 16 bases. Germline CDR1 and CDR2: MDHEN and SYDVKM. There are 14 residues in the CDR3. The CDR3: CASSQIQGMETQYF. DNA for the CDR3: TGTGCCAGCAGCCAAATCCAAGGCATGGAGACCCAGTACTTC.

CDR3 nucleotide sequence: TGCGCCAGCAGTCGGGACAGCGTTAACTATGGCTACACCTTC. Its protein is CASSRDSVNYGYTF. The chain couples TRBV5-1 to TRBJ1-2, with 7 bases lining up with TRBD1. The ends lost 5 bases at V and 1 base at J; junction bases unmatched: 5. The CDR3 contains 14 residues. Germline V gives CDR1 SGHRS, CDR2 YFSETQ.

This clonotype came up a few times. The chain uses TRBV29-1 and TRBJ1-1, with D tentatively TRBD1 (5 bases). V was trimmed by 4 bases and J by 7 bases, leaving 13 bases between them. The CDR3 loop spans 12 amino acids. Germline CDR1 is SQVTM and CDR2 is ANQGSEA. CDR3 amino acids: CSVVQGINEAFF. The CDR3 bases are TGCAGCGTTGTCCAGGGAATCAATGAAGCTTTCTTT.

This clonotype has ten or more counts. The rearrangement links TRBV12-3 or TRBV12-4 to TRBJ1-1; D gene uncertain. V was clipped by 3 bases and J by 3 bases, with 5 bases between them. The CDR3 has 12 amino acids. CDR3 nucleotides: TGTGCCAGCAGTTTCTCCTACACTGAAGCTTTCTTT. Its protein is CASSFSYTEAFF.

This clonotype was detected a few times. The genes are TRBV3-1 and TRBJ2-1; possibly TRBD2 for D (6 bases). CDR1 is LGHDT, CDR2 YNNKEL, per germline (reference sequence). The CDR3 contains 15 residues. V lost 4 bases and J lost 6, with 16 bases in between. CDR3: CASSLRGKGGNEQFF. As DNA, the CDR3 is TGTGCCAGCAGCCTGAGAGGAAAGGGAGGCAATGAGCAGTTCTTC.

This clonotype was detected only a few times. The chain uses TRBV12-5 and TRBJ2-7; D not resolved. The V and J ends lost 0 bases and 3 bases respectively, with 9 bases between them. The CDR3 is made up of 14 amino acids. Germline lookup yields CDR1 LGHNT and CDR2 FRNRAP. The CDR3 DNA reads TGTGCTAGTGGTTTGGTGGCCGGGCGCTACGAGCAGTACTTC. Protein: CASGLVAGRYEQYF.

CDR3 DNA: TGTGCCAGCAGTGTATACAGGCAGAACACTGAAGCTTTCTTT. Translation: CASSVYRQNTEAFF. V is TRBV28 and J is TRBJ1-1; D may be TRBD1 (5 bases). CDR3 length: 14 amino acids. Trimming left V 5 bases short and J 1 base short, with 11 bases between. CDR1 and CDR2 from the germline V gene are MDHEN and SYDVKM.

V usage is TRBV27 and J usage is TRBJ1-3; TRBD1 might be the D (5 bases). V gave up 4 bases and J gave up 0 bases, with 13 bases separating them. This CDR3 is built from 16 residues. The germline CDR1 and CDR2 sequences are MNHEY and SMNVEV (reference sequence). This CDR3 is CASSSGPPGSGNTIYF. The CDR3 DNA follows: TGTGCCAGCAGTTCAGGGCCCCCGGGCTCTGGAAACACCATATATTTT.

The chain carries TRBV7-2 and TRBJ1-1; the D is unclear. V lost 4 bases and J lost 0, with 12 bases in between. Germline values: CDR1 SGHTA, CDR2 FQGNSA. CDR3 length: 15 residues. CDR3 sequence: CASSSPTSMNTEAFF. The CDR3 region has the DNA TGTGCCAGCAGCTCACCTACATCAATGAACACTGAAGCTTTCTTT.

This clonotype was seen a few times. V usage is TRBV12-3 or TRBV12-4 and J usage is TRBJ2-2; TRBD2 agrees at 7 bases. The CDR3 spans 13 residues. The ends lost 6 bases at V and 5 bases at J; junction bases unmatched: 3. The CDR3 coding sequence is TGTGCCAGCAGCCGGACTAGAACCGGGGAGCTGTTTTTT. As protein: CASSRTRTGELFF.

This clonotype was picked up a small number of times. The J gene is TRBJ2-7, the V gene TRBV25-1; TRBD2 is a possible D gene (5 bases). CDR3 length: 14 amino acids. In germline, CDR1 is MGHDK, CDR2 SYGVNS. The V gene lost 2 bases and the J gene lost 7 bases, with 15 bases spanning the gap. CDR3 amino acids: CASSEERDLGEQYF. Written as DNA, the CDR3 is TGTGCCAGCAGTGAAGAGAGGGATTTAGGGGAGCAGTACTTC.

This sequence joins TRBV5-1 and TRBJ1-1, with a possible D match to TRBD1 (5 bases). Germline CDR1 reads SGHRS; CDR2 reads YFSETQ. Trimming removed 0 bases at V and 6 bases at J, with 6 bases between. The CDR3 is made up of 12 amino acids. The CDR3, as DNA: TGCGCCAGCAGCTTGGAGGGGCCTGAAGCTTTCTTT. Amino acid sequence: CASSLEGPEAFF. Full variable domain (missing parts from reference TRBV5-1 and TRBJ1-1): KAGVTQTPRYLIKTRGQQVTLSCSPISGHRSVSWYQQTPGQGLQFLFEYFSETQRNKGNFPGRFSGRQFSNSRSEMNVSTLELGDSALYLCASSLEGPEAFFGQGTRLTVV.

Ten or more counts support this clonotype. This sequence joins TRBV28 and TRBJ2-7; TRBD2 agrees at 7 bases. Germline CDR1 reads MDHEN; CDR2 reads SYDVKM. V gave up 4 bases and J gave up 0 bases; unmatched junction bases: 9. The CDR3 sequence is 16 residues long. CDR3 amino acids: CASSSSTSDPSYEQYF. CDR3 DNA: TGTGCCAGCAGTTCGTCCACTAGCGATCCCTCCTACGAGCAGTACTTC.

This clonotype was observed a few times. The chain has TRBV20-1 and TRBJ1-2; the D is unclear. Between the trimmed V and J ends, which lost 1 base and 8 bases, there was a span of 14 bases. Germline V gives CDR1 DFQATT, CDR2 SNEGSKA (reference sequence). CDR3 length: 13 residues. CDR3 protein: CSARVTPRNGYTF. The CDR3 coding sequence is TGCAGTGCTAGAGTAACTCCGCGGAACGGCTACACCTTC.

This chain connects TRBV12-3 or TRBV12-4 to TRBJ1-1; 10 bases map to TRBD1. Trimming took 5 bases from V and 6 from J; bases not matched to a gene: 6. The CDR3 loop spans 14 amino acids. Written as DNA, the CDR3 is TGTGCCAGCAGTCCGACAGGGGGCTGGTCTGAAGCTTTCTTT. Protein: CASSPTGGWSEAFF.

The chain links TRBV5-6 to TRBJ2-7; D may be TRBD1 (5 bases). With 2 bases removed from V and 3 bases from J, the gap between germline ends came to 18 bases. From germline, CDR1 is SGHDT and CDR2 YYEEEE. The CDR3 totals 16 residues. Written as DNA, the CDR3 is TGTGCCAGCAGCTTAGGGGCCGAAGGGCTTTACTACGAGCAGTACTTC. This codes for CASSLGAEGLYYEQYF.

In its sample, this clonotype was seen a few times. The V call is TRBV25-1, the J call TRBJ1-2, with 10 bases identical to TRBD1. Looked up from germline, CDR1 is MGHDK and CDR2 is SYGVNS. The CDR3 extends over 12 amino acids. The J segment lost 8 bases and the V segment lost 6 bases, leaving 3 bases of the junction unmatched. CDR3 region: CASRTGGDGYTF. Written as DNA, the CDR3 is TGTGCCAGCAGGACAGGGGGCGACGGCTACACCTTC.

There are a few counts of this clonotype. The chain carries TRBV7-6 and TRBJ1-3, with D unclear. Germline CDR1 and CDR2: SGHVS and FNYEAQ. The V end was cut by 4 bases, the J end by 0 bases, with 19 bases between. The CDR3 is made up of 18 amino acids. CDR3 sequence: CASSSDPWTGNSGNTIYF. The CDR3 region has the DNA TGTGCCAGCAGCTCAGATCCGTGGACGGGAAACTCTGGAAACACCATATATTTT.

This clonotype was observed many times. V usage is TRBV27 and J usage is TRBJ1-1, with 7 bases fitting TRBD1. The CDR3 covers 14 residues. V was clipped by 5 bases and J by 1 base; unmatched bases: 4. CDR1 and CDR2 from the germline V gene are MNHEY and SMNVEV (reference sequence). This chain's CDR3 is CASSIGQANTEAFF. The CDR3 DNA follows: TGTGCCAGCAGTATCGGACAGGCGAACACTGAAGCTTTCTTT.

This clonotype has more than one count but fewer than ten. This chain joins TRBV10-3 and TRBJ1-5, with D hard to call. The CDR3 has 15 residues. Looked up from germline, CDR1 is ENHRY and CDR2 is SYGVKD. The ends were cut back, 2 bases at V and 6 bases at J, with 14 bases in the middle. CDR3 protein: CAISEEGLGSQPQHF. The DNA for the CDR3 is TGTGCCATCAGTGAGGAAGGCCTTGGATCTCAGCCCCAGCATTTT.

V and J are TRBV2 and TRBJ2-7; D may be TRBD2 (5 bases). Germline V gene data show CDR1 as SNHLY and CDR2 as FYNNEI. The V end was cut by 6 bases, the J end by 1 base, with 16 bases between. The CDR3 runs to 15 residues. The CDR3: CASSAAGGSSYEQYF. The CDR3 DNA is TGTGCCAGCAGCGCCGCTGGCGGGTCATCCTACGAGCAGTACTTC.

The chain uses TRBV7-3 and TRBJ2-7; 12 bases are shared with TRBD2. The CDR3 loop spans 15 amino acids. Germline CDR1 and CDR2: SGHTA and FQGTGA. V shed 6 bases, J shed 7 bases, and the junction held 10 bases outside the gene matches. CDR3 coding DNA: TGTGCCAGCAGTGCCGGACTAGCGGGATGGGGTGAGCAGTACTTC. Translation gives CASSAGLAGWGEQYF. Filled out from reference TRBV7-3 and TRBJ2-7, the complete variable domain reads GAGVSQTPSNKVTEKGKYVELRCDPISGHTALYWYRQSLGQGPEFLIYFQGTGAADDSGLPNDRFFAVRPEGSVSTLKIQRTERGDSAVYLCASSAGLAGWGEQYFGPGTRLTVT.

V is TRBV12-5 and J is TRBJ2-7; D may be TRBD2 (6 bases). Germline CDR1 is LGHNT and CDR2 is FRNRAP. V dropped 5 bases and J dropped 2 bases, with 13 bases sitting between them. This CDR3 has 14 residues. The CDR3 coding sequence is TGTGCTAGTGGTCCGGGGGACCAAACCTACGAGCAGTACTTC. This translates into CASGPGDQTYEQYF.

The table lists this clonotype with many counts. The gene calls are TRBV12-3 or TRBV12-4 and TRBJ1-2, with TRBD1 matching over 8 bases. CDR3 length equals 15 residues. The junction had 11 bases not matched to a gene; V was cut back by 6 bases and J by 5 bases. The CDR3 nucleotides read TGTGCCAGCAGCCGACCGGGACAGGCAAAATATGGCTACACCTTC. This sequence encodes CASSRPGQAKYGYTF.

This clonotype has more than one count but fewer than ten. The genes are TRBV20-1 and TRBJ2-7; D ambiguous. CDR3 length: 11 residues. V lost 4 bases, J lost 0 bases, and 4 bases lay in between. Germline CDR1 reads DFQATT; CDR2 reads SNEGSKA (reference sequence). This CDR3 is CSAKTSYEQYF. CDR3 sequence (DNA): TGCAGTGCTAAAACCTCCTACGAGCAGTACTTC.